What follows are 21 T cell receptor beta chains derived from one specimen sequenced in a study of CD8+CD57+ T cells in acquired aplastic anemia. Patients chosen for sequencing had shown CD8+CD57+ cell expansion by flow cytometry. TCR beta VDJ and CDR3 profiling used genomic DNA as template. TCRdb itself ran the reads through MiXCR, one entry per CDR3 protein. The data contain about 160,000 distinct CDR3 sequences, roughly two thirds of them singletons. Source material: sorted CD4+, CD8+, or CD8+CD57+ T cells (not recorded which) from PBMCs. The receptors come from a human donor with aplastic anemia.

To note about this clonotype: Sequence at one end of the junction differs from germline and may be a read error. The chain is built from TRBV7-9 and TRBJ2-7; 10 bases are shared with TRBD2. The germline CDR1 and CDR2 sequences are SEHNR and FQNEAQ (reference sequence). The CDR3 covers 16 residues. CDR3 coding DNA: TGTGCCAGCAGCTCCTTATTACTAGCGGGGAAGGACGAGCGGTACTTC. It is translated as CASSSLLLAGKDERYF. Variable domain in full (rest from reference TRBV7-9 and TRBJ2-7): DTGVSQNPRHKITKRGQNVTFRCDPISEHNRLYWYRQTLGQGPEFLTYFQNEAQLEKSRLLSDRFSAERPKGSFSTLEIQRTEQGDSAMYLCASSSLLLAGKDERYFGPGTRLTVT.

This clonotype was seen a handful of times. The chain is built from TRBV6-1 and TRBJ2-3; 11 bases align to TRBD2. The germline V gene has CDR1 MNHNS and CDR2 SASEGT. This CDR3 has 16 amino acids. The J segment lost 6 bases and the V segment lost 0 bases, leaving 5 bases of the junction unmatched. CDR3 nucleotides: TGTGCCAGCAGTGAAGCTAGCGGGAGGGCCACGGATACGCAGTATTTT. Amino acids: CASSEASGRATDTQYF.

V and J are TRBV2 and TRBJ2-7, with D possibly being TRBD2 (6 bases). The CDR3 runs 13 residues. Deletions cut 2 bases from V and 5 bases from J, with 10 bases between. Germline V gene sequence: CDR1 SNHLY, CDR2 FYNNEI. The CDR3 region is CASSERRGNEQYF. The CDR3 nucleotides are TGTGCCAGCAGTGAACGGCGGGGCAACGAGCAGTACTTC.

This sequence joins TRBV2 and TRBJ1-5; no clear D. The CDR3 is 13 residues long. CDR1 is SNHLY and CDR2 is FYNNEI in the germline V gene. V lost 6 bases to trimming and J lost 3 bases, with 9 bases between them. The CDR3 nucleotides are TGTGCCAGCAGACCGGGGTACAATCAGCCCCAGCATTTT. Translated, it gives CASRPGYNQPQHF.

The chain combines TRBV12-3 or TRBV12-4 with TRBJ2-3; the D call may be TRBD1 or TRBD2 (5 bases each). The CDR3 covers 14 residues. The V and J ends lost 7 bases and 4 bases respectively, with 15 bases between them. In nucleotides, the CDR3 is TGTGCCAGCACCTCGGCAGGGCGGGCAGATACGCAGTATTTT. Translating gives CASTSAGRADTQYF.

The rearrangement uses TRBV10-3 and TRBJ1-1; TRBD1 aligns across 7 bases. V trimming: 2 bases; J trimming: 3 bases; junction bases outside the gene matches: 6. Germline V gene lookup returns CDR1 ENHRY and CDR2 SYGVKD. The CDR3 loop spans 15 amino acids. CDR3 sequence: CAISERQGEYTEAFF. CDR3 coding DNA: TGTGCCATCAGTGAGAGGCAGGGGGAGTACACTGAAGCTTTCTTT.

This chain links TRBV7-9 with TRBJ2-5, with TRBD2 matching 7 bases. The CDR3 loop spans 17 amino acids. Germline V lookup: CDR1 SEHNR, CDR2 FQNEAQ (reference sequence). After removal of 3 bases from V and 2 bases from J, the junction contained 12 bases not matched to a gene. DNA of the CDR3: TGTGCCAGCAGCTTGGCCGGGGAGGGTCCTTGGCAAGAGACCCAGTACTTC. It is translated as CASSLAGEGPWQETQYF.

This clonotype was seen only once. The chain carries TRBV24-1 and TRBJ2-7; 12 nucleotides line up with TRBD1. This CDR3 is 12 amino acids long. J gave up 5 bases and V 11 bases, and 3 bases lay outside the gene matches. The germline V gene has CDR1 KGHDR and CDR2 SFDVKD. The CDR3 DNA sequence: TGTGCCAGGGACAGGGGGCAGGACGAGCAGTACTTC. It codes for CARDRGQDEQYF.

The chain has TRBV10-3 and TRBJ2-7; D may be TRBD2 (5 bases). The length of the CDR3 is 14 residues. Germline CDR1 and CDR2: ENHRY and SYGVKD. Trimming took off 3 bases at V and 0 bases at J, with 9 bases between the two ends. The CDR3 reads CAISDGRVSYEQYF. The CDR3 bases are TGTGCCATCAGTGATGGGCGGGTCTCCTACGAGCAGTACTTC.

V gene TRBV24-1 combines with J gene TRBJ2-7; D possibly corresponds to TRBD2 (6 bases). The CDR3 is made up of 14 amino acids. V was cut by 12 bases and J by 3 bases, with 20 bases left in between. In germline, CDR1 is KGHDR, CDR2 SFDVKD. DNA for the CDR3: TGTGCCCCCTCGGGGGAGGAGGACCACTACGAGCAGTACTTC. Protein sequence: CAPSGEEDHYEQYF.

The chain uses TRBV5-8 and TRBJ2-3; no clear D gene. V lost 3 bases, J lost 3 bases, and 8 bases lay in between. This CDR3 is built from 13 residues. Germline lookup yields CDR1 SGHTS and CDR2 YDEGEE. CDR3 in DNA: TGTGCCAGCAGCTACTATAATACAGATACGCAGTATTTT. The encoded protein is CASSYYNTDTQYF.

The CDR3 DNA follows: TGTGCCACCAGTGAACGGAAGAGCTCCTACAATGAGCAGTTCTTC. This sequence encodes CATSERKSSYNEQFF. The chain uses TRBV24-1 and TRBJ2-1; no clear D. The CDR3 totals 15 residues. Trimming cost V 4 bases and J 0 bases, with 9 bases left between them. Germline V gene lookup returns CDR1 KGHDR and CDR2 SFDVKD.

This clonotype was seen repeatedly, ten times or more. The chain combines TRBV12-3 or TRBV12-4 with TRBJ2-7, with TRBD2 matching 7 bases. CDR3 length equals 15 residues. Trimming cost V 5 bases and J 1 base; bases outside gene matches: 8. DNA of the CDR3: TGTGCCAGCAGTCCCACCCGCGGGAGATCCTACGAGCAGTACTTC. It specifies CASSPTRGRSYEQYF.

This chain links TRBV2 with TRBJ1-2; D gene unclear. Germline CDR1 and CDR2: SNHLY and FYNNEI. The length of the CDR3 is 15 residues. With 4 bases removed from V and 7 bases from J, the gap between germline ends came to 19 bases. The CDR3 here is CASSGGTAAKGGYTF. Written as DNA, the CDR3 is TGTGCCAGCAGTGGAGGCACGGCGGCGAAGGGTGGCTACACCTTC.

The chain couples TRBV7-3 to TRBJ2-1; D gene ambiguous. Germline V gives CDR1 SGHTA, CDR2 FQGTGA. Trimming stripped 4 bases from V and 5 bases from J, with 9 bases between. The CDR3 is made up of 13 amino acids. CDR3 region: CASSSGPHNEQFF. CDR3 sequence (DNA): TGTGCCAGCAGCTCAGGACCTCACAATGAGCAGTTCTTC.

This chain uses TRBV9 with TRBJ2-2; unclear D gene. CDR1 SGDLS and CDR2 YYNGEE come from the germline V gene. This CDR3 is built from 14 residues. Between the trimmed V and J ends, which lost 5 bases and 1 base, there was a span of 9 bases. CDR3 amino acids: CASRPDGNTGELFF. The CDR3 region has the DNA TGTGCCAGCAGGCCGGACGGGAACACCGGGGAGCTGTTTTTT.

As regards this clonotype: A much larger clone differs by one base, so this may be a read error. The chain employs TRBV6-4 and TRBJ2-7, with TRBD1 as a possible D gene (5 bases). V gave up 6 bases and J gave up 2 bases, with 14 bases separating them. The CDR3 is 14 amino acids. Germline V gene lookup returns CDR1 MRHNA and CDR2 SNTAGT. The CDR3 loop reads CASSLGDSTYEQYF. CDR3 coding DNA: TGTGCCAGCAGCTTGGGTGACAGCACCTACGAGCAGTACTTC.

The CDR3 DNA sequence: TGTGCCAGCAGTTTGGCCCACTCCAAAGAGACCCAGTACTTC. It specifies CASSLAHSKETQYF. V usage is TRBV12-3 or TRBV12-4 and J usage is TRBJ2-5; D is undetermined. Trimming left V 3 bases short and J 3 bases short, with 11 bases between. This CDR3 has 14 residues.

The chain carries TRBV20-1 and TRBJ2-1, with unresolved D. The CDR3 contains 12 residues. Trimming removed 6 bases from V and 3 bases from J, with 9 bases in between. Germline CDR1 and CDR2: DFQATT and SNEGSKA (reference sequence). The CDR3 loop is CSAPSRYNEQFF. For the CDR3, the DNA is TGCAGTGCCCCATCCCGCTACAATGAGCAGTTCTTC.

The rearrangement uses TRBV5-1 and TRBJ2-7; no firm D call. V was clipped by 0 bases and J by 1 base, with 8 bases between them. This CDR3 spans 14 amino acids. In germline, CDR1 is SGHRS, CDR2 YFSETQ. DNA of the CDR3: TGCGCCAGCAGCTTGGTGGTGGGATCCTACGAGCAGTACTTC. It yields the protein CASSLVVGSYEQYF. Complete variable domain (other parts from reference TRBV5-1 and TRBJ2-7): KAGVTQTPRYLIKTRGQQVTLSCSPISGHRSVSWYQQTPGQGLQFLFEYFSETQRNKGNFPGRFSGRQFSNSRSEMNVSTLELGDSALYLCASSLVVGSYEQYFGPGTRLTVT.

The V and J genes are TRBV25-1 and TRBJ1-1; no definite D call. Germline CDR1 reads MGHDK; CDR2 reads SYGVNS. The CDR3 contains 14 residues. Deletions cut 1 base from V and 1 base from J, with 7 bases between. The DNA for the CDR3 is TGTGCCAGCAGTGAATTTGGAGGGAACACTGAAGCTTTCTTT. Protein sequence: CASSEFGGNTEAFF.